There are a few counts of the clone carrying this T cell receptor beta chain. Its antigen is currently unknown. The data were taken from a study of T cell repertoires in aging, cancer and after chemotherapy. Findings of the study overall: In each cancer cohort, median generation probability increased across chemotherapy, suggesting thymic output rebounded. Age-matched healthy donors had significantly more diverse, less clonal blood TCR repertoires than untreated cancer patients.

Amplification of TCR beta used genomic DNA extracted from peripheral blood. TRB rearrangements spanning V, D and J were amplified using mixed TRB-A/B primers. TCRdb processed the multiplex PCR reads anew with MiXCR; each CDR3 protein has one entry. The data show some 1,800 distinct CDR3 sequences, about 29% seen once. Sequences were obtained from blood. The TCR was taken from a human donor with a solid tumor.

The CDR3 loop reads CASSPHRTGRDSPLHF. CDR3 nucleotides: TGTGCCAGCAGCCCCCATCGGACAGGGCGAGATTCACCCCTCCACTTT. The rearrangement links TRBV7-2 to TRBJ1-6; 8 bases match TRBD1. The CDR3 length is 16 residues. V dropped 5 bases and J dropped 8; count of bases not matched to a gene: 11. CDR1 is SGHTA and CDR2 is FQGNSA in the germline V gene.